The clone carrying this T cell receptor beta chain was observed at least ten times. Its cognate antigen is unknown. Unsorted whole blood served as the source of blood RNA, and germline DNA was extracted as well. Patients were treatment-naive with chronic HBV infection. The source of the sample is a study of tumor-infiltrating lymphocytes in primary liver carcinoma. Study context: Roughly 3.65 to 7.5 million productive TCRbeta reads came from each sample, comparable across tissue types. Notes on the study in general: No comparison of CD4+ and CD8+ repertoires was made, since the samples were bulk unsorted. A significantly higher top-250-clone fraction was recorded for tumors than for blood (p = 0.039).

V trimming: 4 bases; J trimming: 0 bases; junction bases outside the gene matches: 3. This CDR3 comprises 14 residues. Germline V CDR1 and CDR2: ENHRY, SYGVKD. Constant-region priming of around 500 ng total RNA yielded TCR beta cDNA. For TCR beta, libraries were produced by three nested multiplex PCR rounds using slightly modified ARM-PCR. Rounds one and two of PCR, each of 10 cycles, were primed with TRBV1-TRBV30 forward primers and a C-beta reverse primer. TCRdb re-derived calls from the multiplex PCR reads in MiXCR, one entry per CDR3 protein. The sample yields roughly 330,000 distinct CDR3 sequences, about 61% seen once.

The source is a man aged 35 to 55 with primary liver carcinoma and hepatitis B virus infection. Sequencing input: peripheral blood. The rearrangement uses TRBV10-3 and TRBJ2-7; TRBD2 aligns across 7 bases. In DNA, the CDR3 is TGTGCCATCAGTGTAGGCGGGAGCTCCTACGAGCAGTACTTC. This encodes CAISVGGSSYEQYF.